The clone carrying this T cell receptor (beta chain) was observed a few times. Its specificity is unknown. Sequencing templates came from extracted RNA that was reverse transcribed into cDNA. Clones were read by immunoSEQ multiplex PCR, and TCRdb kept only the in-frame ones, dropping some. The data contain 150,000 to 250,000 clones, about three fifths of them singletons. CDR1 is SGHAT and CDR2 is FQNNGV in the germline V gene. The CDR3 sequence is 18 residues long. Unmatched junction bases numbered 11, after V lost 5 bases and J lost 5 bases. Treatment given: oral pan-JAK inhibitor, 5-10 mg twice daily. The data are from a study of CD8+ T cells in alopecia areata. General observations from the study: Lesional scalp, notably in alopecia totalis/universalis, had clonality above that of normal scalp.

Here the sequenced sample was CD4+ T cells sorted from blood, taken at week 24, from a patient treated with tofacitinib. The receptor comes from a human donor with alopecia areata. This chain uses TRBV11-2 with TRBJ2-3; 15 bases map to TRBD2. CDR3 DNA: TGTGCCAGCAGCGAAACCTGGGGACTAGCGGGAGGAGGAGATACGCAGTATTTT. It encodes CASSETWGLAGGGDTQYF.